Below, one T cell receptor (beta chain) is given with its context. The target antigen is unknown. This sample was included in a study of T cell responses to AZD1222 COVID-19 vaccine. Generated by immunoSEQ multiplex PCR, the TCRdb table keeps only in-frame clones and is missing some. Of 95,000 to 150,000 clones detected, around 87% appear once; the ten largest clones hold under 4%. Study outcomes and limitations: In a largely white British group with more females than males, clonal diversity was possibly underestimated.

The clonotype originates from an adult in good health. The sequences come from peripheral blood, collected on day 0 of AZD1222 vaccination.

CDR3 amino acids: CASSLSGGGSYYGYTF. CDR3 DNA sequence: TGTGCCAGCAGTTTATCCGGGGGGGGCTCCTACTATGGCTACACCTTC. The chain couples TRBV27 to TRBJ1-2; tentatively, D is TRBD1 (6 bases). Trimming left V 0 bases short and J 3 bases short, with 14 bases between. Germline CDR1 and CDR2: MNHEY and SMNVEV (reference sequence). This CDR3 has 16 residues.